The clone carrying this TCR beta chain was seen more than once but under ten times. No antigen is known for it. These data are taken from a study of metastatic and nonmetastatic thyroid tumors. For the study at large: The authors compared repertoires across blood and tumor or nodule tissue from malignant and benign thyroid patients.

Patients had received no treatment of any kind before thyroid surgery. TCRdb re-called clones via MiXCR from the PCR reads. The repertoire holds tens of thousands of clones, around 23% seen once, with around 3.6% in the top ten. This CDR3 is built from 12 residues. Between the trimmed V and J ends, which lost 4 bases and 3 bases, there was a span of 7 bases. Germline CDR1 MNHNS, CDR2 SASEGT. Whole-study findings and limits: It was reportedly found that TCR beta diversity was significantly higher in malignant thyroid tumors than in benign nodules, a difference seen in both blood and tumor samples.

The TCR originated in a male donor with papillary thyroid cancer or a benign thyroid nodule (not recorded which). Some clones in this sample may be carry-over from other donors' samples. Sequenced input: blood. The rearrangement joins TRBV6-1 to TRBJ2-7; no firm D call. The CDR3 region has the DNA TGTGCCAGCAGTGGGGGATACTACGAGCAGTACTTC. Translating it yields CASSGGYYEQYF.